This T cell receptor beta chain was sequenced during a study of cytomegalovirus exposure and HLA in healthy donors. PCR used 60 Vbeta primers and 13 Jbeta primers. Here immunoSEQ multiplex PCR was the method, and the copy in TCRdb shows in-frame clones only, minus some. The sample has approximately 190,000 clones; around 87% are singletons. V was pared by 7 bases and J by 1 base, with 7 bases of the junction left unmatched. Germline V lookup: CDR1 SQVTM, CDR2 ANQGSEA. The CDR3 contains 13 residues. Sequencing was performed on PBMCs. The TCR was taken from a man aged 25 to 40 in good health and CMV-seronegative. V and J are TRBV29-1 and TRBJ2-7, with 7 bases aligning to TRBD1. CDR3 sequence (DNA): TGCAGCGCCCGGACAGGCGTATCCTACGAGCAGTACTTC. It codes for CSARTGVSYEQYF.